What follows are 28 T cell receptor beta chains derived from one specimen sequenced in a study of response to subunit inactivated influenza vaccine. TCRdb re-analysed the RT-PCR reads in MiXCR, keeping a single row per CDR3 protein. The table lists more than 450,000 distinct CDR3 sequences, approximately 10% of them singletons. The starting material was PBMCs from blood, obtained on the day of vaccination. The receptors were gathered from a man between 45 and 60 years old who received an inactivated influenza vaccine.

This clonotype was seen ten or more times. The chain has TRBV18 and TRBJ2-7, with TRBD1 identical over 7 bases. Germline loops: CDR1 KGHSH, CDR2 LQKENI. Trimming cost V 1 base and J 0 bases; bases outside gene matches: 0. The CDR3 runs to 14 residues. The CDR3 nucleotides are TGTGCCAGCTCACCACAGGGGGCCTCCTACGAGCAGTACTTC. Protein product: CASSPQGASYEQYF.

This clonotype appeared many times. This chain joins TRBV29-1 and TRBJ2-7; TRBD1 is a possible D gene (9 bases). V was shortened by 5 bases and J by 7 bases, with 21 bases between the two germline ends. The CDR3 has 14 amino acids. From germline, CDR1 is SQVTM and CDR2 ANQGSEA. The DNA of the CDR3 is TGCAGCGTTCGTCCCGGGACAGGGACTAGAGAGCAGTACTTC. It translates to CSVRPGTGTREQYF.

This clonotype was picked up a small number of times. The V call is TRBV11-2, the J call TRBJ2-7, with TRBD2 matching over 8 bases. V lost 1 base, J lost 5 bases, and 10 bases stayed unmatched. Germline-derived CDR1 and CDR2 are SGHAT and FQNNGV. This CDR3 comprises 16 residues. CDR3 loop: CASSLVPGSGINEQYF. The CDR3 coding sequence is TGTGCCAGCAGCTTAGTCCCGGGTAGCGGGATTAACGAGCAGTACTTC.

This clonotype was seen at least ten times. V gene TRBV5-1 combines with J gene TRBJ1-1, with 8 nucleotides matching TRBD1. The CDR3 is 13 amino acids. Unmatched junction bases numbered 10, after V lost 9 bases and J lost 6 bases. Germline V gene data show CDR1 as SGHRS and CDR2 as YFSETQ. CDR3 sequence reads: CATRFGQGPEAFF. In DNA form, the CDR3 reads TGCGCCACCCGATTCGGACAGGGCCCTGAAGCTTTCTTT.

V gene TRBV5-1 combines with J gene TRBJ2-2; D perhaps matches TRBD1 (6 bases). The V end was cut by 1 base, the J end by 5 bases, with 15 bases between. The CDR3 length is 16 residues. Germline V gene data show CDR1 as SGHRS and CDR2 as YFSETQ. The chain's CDR3 is CASSLHFEQGTGELFF. The CDR3 coding sequence is TGCGCCAGCAGCTTGCACTTTGAACAGGGAACCGGGGAGCTGTTTTTT.

The chain is built from TRBV5-1 and TRBJ2-2; perhaps TRBD2 as D (5 bases). Germline-derived CDR1 and CDR2 are SGHRS and YFSETQ. The V gene lost 1 base and the J gene lost 0 bases, with 13 bases spanning the gap. The CDR3 is 17 amino acids. The CDR3 region has the DNA TGCGCCAGCAGCTTGACCGCGAGGGCGACGAACACCGGGGAGCTGTTTTTT. Its translation: CASSLTARATNTGELFF.

A few counts support this clonotype. Here the CDR3 DNA reads TGTGCCATCAGTGAGGTTAGGGGGCACGAGCAGTACTTC. Translated, it gives CAISEVRGHEQYF. The chain joins TRBV10-3 to TRBJ2-7; 7 nucleotides line up with TRBD1. This CDR3 spans 13 amino acids. Per germline, CDR1 ENHRY and CDR2 SYGVKD. Trimming took 2 bases from V and 5 from J; bases not matched to a gene: 3.

CDR3 bases: TGTGCCAGCAGCAGAGCTACCGGGACTGAAGAGACCCAGTACTTC. This codes for CASSRATGTEETQYF. V is TRBV7-2 and J is TRBJ2-5; perhaps TRBD2 as D (6 bases). Trimming removed 5 bases at V and 3 bases at J, with 16 bases between. The CDR3 runs to 15 residues. In germline, CDR1 is SGHTA, CDR2 FQGNSA.

V gene TRBV2 combines with J gene TRBJ2-5; the D is unclear. V was shortened by 2 bases and J by 3 bases, with 10 bases between the two germline ends. The CDR3 extends over 14 amino acids. In germline, CDR1 is SNHLY, CDR2 FYNNEI. CDR3 residues: CASSEITDEETQYF. CDR3 nucleotide sequence: TGTGCCAGCAGTGAAATTACTGACGAAGAGACCCAGTACTTC.

This clonotype has a count of ten or more. The CDR3 nucleotides are TGTGCCAGCAGCCAAGGGTCCCCTAGTCACCACAATGAGCAGTTCTTC. Its translation is CASSQGSPSHHNEQFF. This rearrangement joins TRBV3-1 to TRBJ2-1; D unclear. CDR3 size: 16 residues. V lost 1 base and J lost 5, with 15 bases in between. Germline CDR1 is LGHDT and CDR2 is YNNKEL (reference sequence).

This clonotype was found a few times. The chain employs TRBV4-2 and TRBJ2-2, with 9 bases lining up with TRBD1. Germline V gene sequence: CDR1 LGHNA, CDR2 YNFKEQ. Trimming removed 4 bases from V and 5 bases from J; junction bases left unmatched: 5. The CDR3 contains 15 residues. The CDR3 reads CASSLTGGATGELFF. As DNA, the CDR3 is TGTGCCAGCAGCCTTACAGGGGGCGCGACCGGGGAGCTGTTTTTT.

The chain combines TRBV9 with TRBJ2-7; 9 bases are shared with TRBD1. Trimming cost V 0 bases and J 2 bases; bases outside gene matches: 3. The germline V gene has CDR1 SGDLS and CDR2 YYNGEE. The CDR3 has 15 amino acids. This chain's CDR3 is CASSVGGDRAYEQYF. Written as DNA, the CDR3 is TGTGCCAGCAGCGTAGGAGGGGACAGGGCCTACGAGCAGTACTTC.

A few counts support this clonotype. The J gene is TRBJ2-7, the V gene TRBV10-3; either TRBD1 or TRBD2 may fit D (5 bases each). The CDR3 is 13 amino acids. Germline CDR1 ENHRY, CDR2 SYGVKD. Between the trimmed V and J ends, which lost 6 bases and 1 base, there was a span of 10 bases. The CDR3 reads CAISRDGSYEQYF. The CDR3 DNA is TGTGCCATCAGCCGGGACGGATCCTACGAGCAGTACTTC.

This clonotype was found a few times. The chain employs TRBV10-3 and TRBJ2-5, with 8 bases fitting TRBD1. The CDR3 runs to 15 residues. The germline V gene has CDR1 ENHRY and CDR2 SYGVKD. V dropped 3 bases and J dropped 2; count of bases not matched to a gene: 5. The CDR3 region is CAISEYRGNQETQYF. CDR3 in DNA: TGTGCCATCAGTGAATACAGGGGGAATCAAGAGACCCAGTACTTC.

This clonotype was detected ten times or more. The CDR3 DNA is TGTGCCAGCAGCTTATCATGGGGACAGACGAAGGTGAAGTACTTC. This encodes CASSLSWGQTKVKYF. The chain recombines TRBV7-2 with TRBJ2-7, with 7 bases aligning to TRBD1. Germline CDR1 and CDR2: SGHTA and FQGNSA. CDR3 length: 15 amino acids. V trimming: 2 bases; J trimming: 11 bases; junction bases outside the gene matches: 15.

This clonotype was picked up a small number of times. The genes are TRBV6-1 and TRBJ2-7; tentatively, D is TRBD1 or TRBD2 (5 bases each). The CDR3 loop spans 14 amino acids. Germline values: CDR1 MNHNS, CDR2 SASEGT. V was shortened by 5 bases and J by 3 bases, with 14 bases between the two germline ends. The CDR3 sequence: CASSRDHYRYEQYF. DNA for the CDR3: TGTGCCAGCAGTAGGGACCATTATCGCTACGAGCAGTACTTC.

This clonotype was observed a handful of times. The CDR3 reads CASSLVVLRGGYNEQFF. The CDR3 coding sequence is TGTGCCAGCAGCTTAGTGGTTTTGCGGGGGGGTTACAATGAGCAGTTCTTC. The chain combines TRBV7-2 with TRBJ2-1; 9 bases agree with TRBD2. This CDR3 contains 17 residues. Trimming removed 1 base from V and 4 bases from J; junction bases left unmatched: 8. Germline V gives CDR1 SGHTA, CDR2 FQGNSA.

With respect to this clonotype: At one end, the junction sequence differs from germline, possibly due to a read error. The chain employs TRBV20-1 and TRBJ2-1, with D perhaps matching TRBD1 (5 bases). Germline loops: CDR1 DFQATT, CDR2 SNEGSKA (reference sequence). The length of the CDR3 is 15 residues. CDR3 protein: CTARDTGTVSNEQFF. As DNA, the CDR3 is TGCACTGCTAGGGATACAGGAACGGTCTCCAATGAGCAGTTCTTC.

This clonotype has ten or more counts. The chain carries TRBV10-3 and TRBJ2-1; D possibly corresponds to TRBD2 (6 bases). Germline CDR1 ENHRY, CDR2 SYGVKD. This CDR3 comprises 16 residues. The germline V and J ends were trimmed by 2 bases and 1 base, with 12 bases remaining between them. The CDR3 DNA follows: TGTGCCATCAGTGAGCCGACGGGACTGTCCTACAATGAGCAGTTCTTC. Translation gives CAISEPTGLSYNEQFF.

This clonotype was observed a few times. The V call is TRBV6-1, the J call TRBJ2-6; D not resolved. V was clipped by 5 bases and J by 1 base, with 15 bases between them. This CDR3 is 17 amino acids long. In germline, CDR1 is MNHNS, CDR2 SASEGT. The CDR3 nucleotides are TGTGCCAGCAGTCCCGGACCGAGACGTTCTGGGGCCAACGTCCTGACTTTC. Its protein product is CASSPGPRRSGANVLTF.

The chain uses TRBV10-3 and TRBJ2-1; D tentatively fits TRBD1 or TRBD2 (5 bases each). Deletions cut 2 bases from V and 7 bases from J, with 18 bases between. The CDR3 is 16 residues long. Germline CDR1 reads ENHRY; CDR2 reads SYGVKD. The CDR3: CAISETGRGTRNEQFF. CDR3 coding DNA: TGTGCCATCAGTGAGACGGGGCGAGGAACAAGGAATGAGCAGTTCTTC.

This clonotype was found a few times. The rearrangement uses TRBV7-2 and TRBJ2-1; D assignment may be TRBD1 or TRBD2 (5 bases each). CDR3 size: 15 residues. V gave up 1 base and J gave up 4 bases, with 11 bases separating them. Germline-derived CDR1 and CDR2 are SGHTA and FQGNSA. The chain's CDR3 is CASSLDGGWYNEQFF. The DNA for the CDR3 is TGTGCCAGCAGCTTAGATGGGGGTTGGTACAATGAGCAGTTCTTC.

This clonotype was recorded many times. This chain joins TRBV29-1 and TRBJ2-1; D possibly matches TRBD1 or TRBD2 (6 bases each). This CDR3 region has 14 residues. V lost 3 bases and J lost 4, with 13 bases in between. Germline CDR1 is SQVTM and CDR2 is ANQGSEA. The CDR3 nucleotides read TGCAGCGTTGACATAAGGGGGGCATACAATGAGCAGTTCTTC. This gives the protein CSVDIRGAYNEQFF.

The V gene is TRBV20-1, the J gene TRBJ1-4; TRBD1 agrees at 9 bases. Germline V CDR1 and CDR2: DFQATT, SNEGSKA (reference sequence). Trimming at V came to 3 bases and at J to 8 bases, leaving 7 bases not matched to a gene. This CDR3 comprises 14 residues. CDR3 coding DNA: TGCAGTGCTAGTCCCGGGACAGGGCGCGAAAAACTGTTTTTT. The encoded protein is CSASPGTGREKLFF.

In its sample, this clonotype was seen a few times. This rearrangement joins TRBV29-1 to TRBJ1-1, with 11 bases aligning to TRBD1. Looked up from germline, CDR1 is SQVTM and CDR2 is ANQGSEA. CDR3 length: 21 residues. V dropped 3 bases and J dropped 4; count of bases not matched to a gene: 25. The CDR3 DNA sequence: TGCAGCGTTGACTCCACAACATACAAGAGGACAGGGGGCGCGCTGGTCACTGAAGCTTTCTTT. Its translation is CSVDSTTYKRTGGALVTEAFF.

This clonotype was recorded at least ten times. The rearrangement links TRBV12-3 or TRBV12-4 to TRBJ1-1, with D possibly matching TRBD1 (5 bases). This CDR3 has 17 residues. V was clipped by 6 bases and J by 0 bases, with 20 bases between them. CDR3 residues: CASSPVGGTLLNTEAFF. Here the CDR3 DNA reads TGTGCCAGCAGCCCCGTCGGGGGAACTTTACTGAACACTGAAGCTTTCTTT.

There are many counts of this clonotype. The rearrangement joins TRBV5-1 to TRBJ1-1, with a tentative D call TRBD1 (6 bases). V was trimmed by 1 base and J by 1 base, leaving 11 bases between them. Germline V gene lookup returns CDR1 SGHRS and CDR2 YFSETQ. The CDR3 has 15 residues. This CDR3 reads CASSLTGQRNTEAFF. The CDR3 DNA sequence: TGCGCCAGCAGCTTGACGGGACAAAGGAACACTGAAGCTTTCTTT.

The rearrangement links TRBV29-1 to TRBJ2-5; 9 bases are a match to TRBD1. Germline V CDR1 and CDR2: SQVTM, ANQGSEA. V trimming: 6 bases; J trimming: 5 bases; junction bases outside the gene matches: 10. The CDR3 contains 14 residues. Here the CDR3 DNA reads TGCAGCGTAGAGACAGGGGGTCAATTGGAGACCCAGTACTTC. Protein sequence: CSVETGGQLETQYF.